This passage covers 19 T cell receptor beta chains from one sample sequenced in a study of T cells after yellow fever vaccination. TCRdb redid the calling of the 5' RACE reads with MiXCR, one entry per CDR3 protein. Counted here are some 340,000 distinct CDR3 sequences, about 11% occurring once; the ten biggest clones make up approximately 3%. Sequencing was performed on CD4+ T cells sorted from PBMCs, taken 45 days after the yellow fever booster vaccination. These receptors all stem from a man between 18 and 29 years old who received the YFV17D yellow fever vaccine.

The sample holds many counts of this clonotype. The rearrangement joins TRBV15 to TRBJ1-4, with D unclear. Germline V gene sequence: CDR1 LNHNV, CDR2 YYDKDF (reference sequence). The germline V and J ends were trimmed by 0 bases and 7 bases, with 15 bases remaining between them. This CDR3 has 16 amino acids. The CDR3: CATSRDLTRLGEKLFF. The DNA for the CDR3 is TGTGCCACCAGCAGAGACCTGACCCGCCTTGGTGAAAAACTGTTTTTT.

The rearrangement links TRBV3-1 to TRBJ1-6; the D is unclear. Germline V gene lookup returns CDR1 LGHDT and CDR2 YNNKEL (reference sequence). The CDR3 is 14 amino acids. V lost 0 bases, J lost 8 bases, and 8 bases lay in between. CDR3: CASSQDRMDSPLHF. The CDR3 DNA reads TGTGCCAGCAGCCAAGATCGGATGGATTCACCCCTCCACTTT.

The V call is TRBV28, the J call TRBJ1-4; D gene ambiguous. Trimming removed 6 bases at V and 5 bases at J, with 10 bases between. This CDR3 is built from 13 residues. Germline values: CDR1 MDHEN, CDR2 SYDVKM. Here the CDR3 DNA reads TGTGCCAGCAGCCCCGGGCGCAATGAAAAACTGTTTTTT. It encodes CASSPGRNEKLFF. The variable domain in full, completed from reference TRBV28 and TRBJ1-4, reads DVKVTQSSRYLVKRTGEKVFLECVQDMDHENMFWYRQDPGLGLRLIYFSYDVKMKEKGDIPEGYSVSREKKERFSLILESASTNQTSMYLCASSPGRNEKLFFGSGTQLSVL.

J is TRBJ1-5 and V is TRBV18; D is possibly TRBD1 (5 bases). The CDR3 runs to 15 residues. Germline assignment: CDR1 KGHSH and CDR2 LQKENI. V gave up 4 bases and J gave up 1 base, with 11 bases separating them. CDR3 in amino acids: CASSLSWGSNQPQHF. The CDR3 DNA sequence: TGTGCCAGCTCACTTTCCTGGGGCAGCAATCAGCCCCAGCATTTT. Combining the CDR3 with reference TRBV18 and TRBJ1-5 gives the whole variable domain NAGVMQNPRHLVRRRGQEARLRCSPMKGHSHVYWYRQLPEEGLKFMVYLQKENIIDESGMPKERFSAEFPKEGPSILRIQQVVRGDSAAYFCASSLSWGSNQPQHFGDGTRLSIL.

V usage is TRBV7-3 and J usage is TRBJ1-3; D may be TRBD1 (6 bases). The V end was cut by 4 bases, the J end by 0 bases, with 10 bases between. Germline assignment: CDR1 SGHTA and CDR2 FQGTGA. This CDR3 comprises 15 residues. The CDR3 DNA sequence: TGTGCCAGCAGCTCGAAAGGGGGCTCTGGAAACACCATATATTTT. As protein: CASSSKGGSGNTIYF.

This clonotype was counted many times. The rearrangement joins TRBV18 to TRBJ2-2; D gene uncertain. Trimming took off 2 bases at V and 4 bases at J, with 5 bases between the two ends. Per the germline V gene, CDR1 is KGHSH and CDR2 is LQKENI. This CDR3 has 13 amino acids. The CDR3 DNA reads TGTGCCAGCTCACCAGGGTTCACCGGGGAGCTGTTTTTT. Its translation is CASSPGFTGELFF. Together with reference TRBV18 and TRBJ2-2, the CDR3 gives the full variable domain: NAGVMQNPRHLVRRRGQEARLRCSPMKGHSHVYWYRQLPEEGLKFMVYLQKENIIDESGMPKERFSAEFPKEGPSILRIQQVVRGDSAAYFCASSPGFTGELFFGEGSRLTVL.

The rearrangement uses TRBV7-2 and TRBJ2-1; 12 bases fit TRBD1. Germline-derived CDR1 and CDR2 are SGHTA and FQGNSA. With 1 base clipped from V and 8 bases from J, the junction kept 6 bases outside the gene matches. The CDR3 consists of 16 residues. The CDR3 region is CASSLVGQGAAYEQFF. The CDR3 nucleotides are TGTGCCAGCAGCTTAGTGGGACAGGGGGCAGCTTATGAGCAGTTCTTC. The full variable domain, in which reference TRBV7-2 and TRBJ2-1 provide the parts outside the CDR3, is GAGVSQSPSNKVTEKGKDVELRCDPISGHTALYWYRQSLGQGLEFLIYFQGNSAPDKSGLPSDRFSAERTGGSVSTLTIQRTQQEDSAVYLCASSLVGQGAAYEQFFGPGTRLTVL.

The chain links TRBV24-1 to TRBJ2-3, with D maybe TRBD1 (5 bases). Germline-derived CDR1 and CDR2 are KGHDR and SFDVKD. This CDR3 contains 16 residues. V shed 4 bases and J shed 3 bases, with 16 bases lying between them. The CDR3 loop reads CATSEPRAGLTDTQYF. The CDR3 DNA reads TGTGCCACCAGTGAGCCCAGGGCTGGGTTGACAGATACGCAGTATTTT.

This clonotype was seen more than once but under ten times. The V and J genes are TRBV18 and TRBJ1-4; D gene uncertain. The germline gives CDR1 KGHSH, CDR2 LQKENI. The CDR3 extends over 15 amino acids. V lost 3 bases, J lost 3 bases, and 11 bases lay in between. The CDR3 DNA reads TGTGCCAGCTCACCGAACGAGGGTTCTAATGAAAAACTGTTTTTT. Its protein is CASSPNEGSNEKLFF.

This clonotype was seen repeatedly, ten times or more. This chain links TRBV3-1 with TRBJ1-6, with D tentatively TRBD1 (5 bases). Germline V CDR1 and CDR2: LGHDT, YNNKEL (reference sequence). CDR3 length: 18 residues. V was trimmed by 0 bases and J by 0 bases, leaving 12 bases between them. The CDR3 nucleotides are TGTGCCAGCAGCCAAGATCTAGGGGCTAGCTCCTATAATTCACCCCTCCACTTT. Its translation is CASSQDLGASSYNSPLHF.

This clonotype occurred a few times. The DNA for the CDR3 is TGTGCCAGCAGCGTAGCTGGAGGGGAGGGTCAGCCCCAGCATTTT. Amino acid sequence: CASSVAGGEGQPQHF. The chain joins TRBV9 to TRBJ1-5, with a tentative D call TRBD1 (5 bases). The CDR3 spans 15 residues. Trimming took 0 bases from V and 6 from J, leaving 13 bases between them. Germline loops: CDR1 SGDLS, CDR2 YYNGEE.

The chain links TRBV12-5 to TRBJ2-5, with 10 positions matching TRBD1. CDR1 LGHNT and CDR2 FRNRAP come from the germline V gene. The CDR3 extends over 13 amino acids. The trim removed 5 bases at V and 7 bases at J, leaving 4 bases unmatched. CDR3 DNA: TGTGCTAGTGGTCATCGGACAGGGGGGACCCAGTACTTC. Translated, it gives CASGHRTGGTQYF.

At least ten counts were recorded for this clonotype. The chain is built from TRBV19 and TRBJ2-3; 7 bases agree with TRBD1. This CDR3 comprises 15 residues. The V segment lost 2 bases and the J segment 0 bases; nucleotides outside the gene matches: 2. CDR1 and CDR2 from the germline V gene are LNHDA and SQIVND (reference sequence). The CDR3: CASSIQGESTDTQYF. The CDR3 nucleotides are TGTGCCAGTAGTATACAGGGGGAAAGCACAGATACGCAGTATTTT. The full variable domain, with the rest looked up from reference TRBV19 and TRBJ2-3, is DGGITQSPKYLFRKEGQNVTLSCEQNLNHDAMYWYRQDPGQGLRLIYYSQIVNDFQKGDIAEGYSVSREKKESFPLTVTSAQKNPTAFYLCASSIQGESTDTQYFGPGTRLTVL.

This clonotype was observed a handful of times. The CDR3 reads CASSLDRSLITYEQYF. In nucleotides, the CDR3 is TGCGCCAGCAGCTTGGACCGCAGCCTGATCACCTACGAGCAGTACTTC. V usage is TRBV5-1 and J usage is TRBJ2-7, with D uncertain. Trimming stripped 0 bases from V and 2 bases from J, with 15 bases between. The CDR3 runs 16 residues. The germline V gene encodes CDR1 SGHRS and CDR2 YFSETQ.

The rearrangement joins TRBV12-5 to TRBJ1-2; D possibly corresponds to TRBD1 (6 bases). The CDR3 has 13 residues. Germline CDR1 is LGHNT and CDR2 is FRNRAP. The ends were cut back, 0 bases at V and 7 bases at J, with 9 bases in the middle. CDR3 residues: CASGLVLQGGYTF. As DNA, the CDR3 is TGTGCTAGTGGTTTGGTCCTACAGGGTGGCTACACCTTC.

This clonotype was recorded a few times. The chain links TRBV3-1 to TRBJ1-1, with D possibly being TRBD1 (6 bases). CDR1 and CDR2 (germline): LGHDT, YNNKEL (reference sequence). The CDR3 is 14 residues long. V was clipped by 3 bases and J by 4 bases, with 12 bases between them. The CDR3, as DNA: TGTGCCAGCAGCCAGCAGGGGTGGGTCACTGAAGCTTTCTTT. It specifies CASSQQGWVTEAFF. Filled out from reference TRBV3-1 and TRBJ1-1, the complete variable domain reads DTAVSQTPKYLVTQMGNDKSIKCEQNLGHDTMYWYKQDSKKFLKIMFSYNNKELIINETVPNRFSPKSPDKAHLNLHINSLELGDSAVYFCASSQQGWVTEAFFGQGTRLTVV.

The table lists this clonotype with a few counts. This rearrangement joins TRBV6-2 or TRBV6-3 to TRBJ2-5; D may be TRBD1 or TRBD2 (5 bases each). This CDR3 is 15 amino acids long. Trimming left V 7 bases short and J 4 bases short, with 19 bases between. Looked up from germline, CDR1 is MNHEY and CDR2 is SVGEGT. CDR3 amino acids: CASNQERGSTETQYF. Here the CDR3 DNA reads TGTGCCAGCAATCAAGAGAGGGGTTCGACAGAGACCCAGTACTTC.

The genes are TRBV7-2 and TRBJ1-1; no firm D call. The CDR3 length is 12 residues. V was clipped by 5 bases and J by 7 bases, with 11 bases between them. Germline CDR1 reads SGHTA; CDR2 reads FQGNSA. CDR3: CASSEALGEAFF. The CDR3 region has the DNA TGTGCCAGCAGCGAAGCTTTGGGTGAAGCTTTCTTT.

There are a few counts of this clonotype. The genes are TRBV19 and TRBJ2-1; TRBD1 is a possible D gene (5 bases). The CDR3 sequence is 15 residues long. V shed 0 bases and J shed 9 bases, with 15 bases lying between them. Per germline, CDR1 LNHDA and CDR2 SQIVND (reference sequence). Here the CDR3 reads CASSIDLSGPGEQFF. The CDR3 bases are TGTGCCAGTAGTATAGATCTATCAGGGCCGGGTGAGCAGTTCTTC.